A single sample is the source of the 19 T cell receptor beta chains below, sequenced in a study of PD-1 blockade in classical Hodgkin lymphoma. Every patient experienced relapse after autologous stem cell transplantation, and brentuximab vedotin exposure varied. Only in-frame clones appear in the TCRdb table, and some are missing; sequencing was by immunoSEQ multiplex PCR. The sample lists 95,000 to 120,000 clones, nearly 90% occurring once. Sequencing used peripheral blood mononuclear cells (PBMCs), obtained before the second cycle of nivolumab. The receptors were gathered from a human donor with classical Hodgkin lymphoma.

The rearrangement joins TRBV6-1 to TRBJ2-7; 12 bases match TRBD2. Germline V gene lookup returns CDR1 MNHNS and CDR2 SASEGT. The length of the CDR3 is 16 residues. After removal of 3 bases from V and 4 bases from J, the junction contained 7 bases not matched to a gene. CDR3 region: CASSETSGRSYYEQYF. The CDR3 nucleotides are TGTGCCAGCAGTGAGACTAGCGGGAGATCTTATTACGAGCAGTACTTC.

The rearrangement links TRBV7-2 to TRBJ2-2; no reliable D call. Trimming cost V 1 base and J 3 bases, with 3 bases left between them. This CDR3 region has 13 residues. CDR1 and CDR2 from the germline V gene are SGHTA and FQGNSA. Here the CDR3 DNA reads TGTGCCAGCAGCTTAGAGTACACCGGGGAGCTGTTTTTT. Translated: CASSLEYTGELFF.

J is TRBJ2-3 and V is TRBV19; TRBD1 or TRBD2 may be the D gene (5 bases each). The CDR3 has 15 residues. V was shortened by 5 bases and J by 2 bases, with 14 bases between the two germline ends. CDR1 and CDR2 (germline): LNHDA, SQIVND (reference sequence). In DNA, the CDR3 is TGTGCCAGTAGTCCGGGGCGGCCCCCCACAGATACGCAGTATTTT. This codes for CASSPGRPPTDTQYF.

This clone turned up a few times. The chain combines TRBV28 with TRBJ2-7; maybe TRBD2 (6 bases). From germline, CDR1 is MDHEN and CDR2 SYDVKM. V lost 1 base to trimming and J lost 6 bases, with 13 bases between them. The CDR3 consists of 14 residues. The CDR3: CASSLLTGAIEQYF. The CDR3 DNA follows: TGTGCCAGCAGTTTATTGACGGGAGCGATCGAGCAGTACTTC. Supplemented by reference TRBV28 and TRBJ2-7, the full variable domain reads DVKVTQSSRYLVKRTGEKVFLECVQDMDHENMFWYRQDPGLGLRLIYFSYDVKMKEKGDIPEGYSVSREKKERFSLILESASTNQTSMYLCASSLLTGAIEQYFGPGTRLTVT.

The CDR3 coding sequence is TGTGCCAGCAGTTACCACGGATCCCGGGAGACCCAGTACTTC. Amino acids: CASSYHGSRETQYF. The chain has TRBV6-6 and TRBJ2-5; the D is unclear. Between the trimmed V and J ends, which lost 2 bases and 5 bases, there was a span of 12 bases. Germline CDR1 MNHNY, CDR2 SVGAGI (reference sequence). The CDR3 consists of 14 residues.

V is TRBV6-5 and J is TRBJ1-1, with D maybe TRBD1 (6 bases). With 1 base removed from V and 5 bases from J, the gap between germline ends came to 11 bases. The germline CDR1 and CDR2 sequences are MNHEY and SVGAGI. There are 14 residues in the CDR3. CDR3 sequence reads: CASSYLSGETEAFF. CDR3 bases: TGTGCCAGCAGTTACTTATCAGGGGAAACTGAAGCTTTCTTT.

The J gene is TRBJ2-7, the V gene TRBV19; 9 bases agree with TRBD2. This CDR3 has 15 residues. CDR1 LNHDA and CDR2 SQIVND come from the germline V gene (reference sequence). V lost 5 bases, J lost 2 bases, and 7 bases stayed unmatched. The CDR3 nucleotides are TGTGCCAGTAGTTCCTATAGCGGGAGTCCCTACGAGCAGTACTTC. Protein: CASSSYSGSPYEQYF.

This chain joins TRBV10-1 and TRBJ2-1, with 13 bases that match TRBD2. CDR1 WNHNN and CDR2 SYGVQD come from the germline V gene (reference sequence). The CDR3 spans 16 residues. Losses at the gene ends were 6 bases for V and 6 bases for J; bases not matched to a gene: 8. The CDR3 DNA reads TGCGCCAGCAGCCGCGGACTAGCGGGAGTCCGCAATGAGCAGTTCTTC. Residues: CASSRGLAGVRNEQFF.

This chain links TRBV7-2 with TRBJ1-3; D is possibly TRBD1 (6 bases). With 1 base removed from V and 0 bases from J, the gap between germline ends came to 10 bases. Germline CDR1 and CDR2: SGHTA and FQGNSA. This CDR3 is 16 amino acids long. The CDR3 DNA reads as TGTGCCAGCAGCTTAGTTGGGGGCCTCTCTGGAAACACCATATATTTT. Its protein is CASSLVGGLSGNTIYF. Full variable domain (missing parts from reference TRBV7-2 and TRBJ1-3): GAGVSQSPSNKVTEKGKDVELRCDPISGHTALYWYRQSLGQGLEFLIYFQGNSAPDKSGLPSDRFSAERTGGSVSTLTIQRTQQEDSAVYLCASSLVGGLSGNTIYFGEGSWLTVV.

The genes are TRBV6-1 and TRBJ2-7; D ambiguous. This CDR3 is built from 16 residues. The germline V gene has CDR1 MNHNS and CDR2 SASEGT. V was pared by 0 bases and J by 2 bases, with 14 bases between. The CDR3 DNA reads as TGTGCCAGCAGTGAAGCCCCCCAGAGGAAGACCTACGAGCAGTACTTC. Translated: CASSEAPQRKTYEQYF.

This clone was counted a single time. The chain has TRBV4-3 and TRBJ2-3, with TRBD2 matching 10 bases. The CDR3 spans 19 residues. Germline values: CDR1 LGHNA, CDR2 YSLEER. J was trimmed by 0 bases and V by 2 bases; bases with no gene match: 11. The CDR3 DNA reads as TGCGCCAGCAGCCAAACTCCGGCTACTAGCGGGAAGAGCACAGATACGCAGTATTTT. Translation gives CASSQTPATSGKSTDTQYF.

The CDR3 DNA sequence: TGTGCCAGCAGTCTGGGGACTAGTGGGTACGAGCAGTACTTC. Translated: CASSLGTSGYEQYF. The chain is built from TRBV5-6 and TRBJ2-7; TRBD2 matches at 8 bases. Germline V lookup: CDR1 SGHDT, CDR2 YYEEEE. The length of the CDR3 is 14 residues. After removal of 5 bases from V and 4 bases from J, the junction contained 8 bases not matched to a gene.

This chain uses TRBV19 with TRBJ2-3; D is unclear. Germline-derived CDR1 and CDR2 are LNHDA and SQIVND (reference sequence). Trimming shortened V by 3 bases and J by 2 bases, and 12 bases separated the two germline ends. The CDR3 runs to 15 residues. The CDR3 reads CASSISSGPTDTQYF. CDR3 sequence (DNA): TGTGCCAGTAGTATCAGCTCAGGACCCACAGATACGCAGTATTTT.

The rearrangement uses TRBV4-2 and TRBJ1-4; the match to TRBD1 covers 11 bases. From germline, CDR1 is LGHNA and CDR2 YNFKEQ. Germline trimming cut 1 base from V and 4 bases from J; bases unmatched to any gene: 8. This CDR3 contains 18 residues. CDR3 sequence reads: CASSQARTGGAGNEKLFF. The CDR3 DNA is TGTGCCAGCAGCCAAGCTCGGACAGGGGGCGCGGGTAATGAAAAACTGTTTTTT.

This clone was picked up a small number of times. The chain couples TRBV19 to TRBJ1-2; TRBD1 aligns across 8 bases. The CDR3 sequence is 13 residues long. V shed 5 bases, J shed 7 bases, and the junction held 6 bases outside the gene matches. Germline CDR1 LNHDA, CDR2 SQIVND (reference sequence). The DNA for the CDR3 is TGTGCCAGTAGTCAGACAGGGGTAGGTGGCTACACCTTC. Amino acid sequence: CASSQTGVGGYTF. The full variable domain, in which reference TRBV19 and TRBJ1-2 provide the parts outside the CDR3, is DGGITQSPKYLFRKEGQNVTLSCEQNLNHDAMYWYRQDPGQGLRLIYYSQIVNDFQKGDIAEGYSVSREKKESFPLTVTSAQKNPTAFYLCASSQTGVGGYTFGSGTRLTVV.

The chain links TRBV2 to TRBJ2-3; 10 bases line up with TRBD2. The CDR3 is 18 residues long. Germline-derived CDR1 and CDR2 are SNHLY and FYNNEI. The junction had 11 bases not matched to a gene; V was cut back by 0 bases and J by 5 bases. DNA of the CDR3: TGTGCCAGCAGTGAAGCGGGGAGTTGGACTAGCGGTGGAGATACGCAGTATTTT. This gives the protein CASSEAGSWTSGGDTQYF. Variable domain in full (rest from reference TRBV2 and TRBJ2-3): EPEVTQTPSHQVTQMGQEVILRCVPISNHLYFYWYRQILGQKVEFLVSFYNNEISEKSEIFDDQFSVERPDGSNFTLKIRSTKLEDSAMYFCASSEAGSWTSGGDTQYFGPGTRLTVL.

The rearrangement joins TRBV4-1 to TRBJ1-3; D is uncertain. The V end lost 0 bases, the J end lost 2 bases, and 8 bases lay between the germline ends. This CDR3 has 15 amino acids. Germline CDR1 and CDR2: MGHRA and YSYEKL. The CDR3 region is CASSQDRATGNTIYF. CDR3 bases: TGCGCCAGCAGCCAAGATAGGGCTACTGGAAACACCATATATTTT.

This clone was detected only once. The V and J genes are TRBV6-5 and TRBJ2-2, with D hard to call. From germline, CDR1 is MNHEY and CDR2 SVGAGI. Trimming left V 8 bases short and J 1 base short, with 11 bases between. This CDR3 contains 14 residues. In nucleotides, the CDR3 is TGTGCCAGCCAATTTATGATGAACACCGGGGAGCTGTTTTTT. Translated: CASQFMMNTGELFF.

This clone was observed a few times. The rearrangement links TRBV29-1 to TRBJ1-4; D is possibly TRBD1 (6 bases). The V gene lost 4 bases and the J gene lost 4 bases, with 10 bases spanning the gap. The CDR3 extends over 13 amino acids. Germline lookup yields CDR1 SQVTM and CDR2 ANQGSEA. The CDR3 is CSVAWTDNEKLFF. The CDR3 DNA reads TGCAGCGTTGCCTGGACAGATAATGAAAAACTGTTTTTT.